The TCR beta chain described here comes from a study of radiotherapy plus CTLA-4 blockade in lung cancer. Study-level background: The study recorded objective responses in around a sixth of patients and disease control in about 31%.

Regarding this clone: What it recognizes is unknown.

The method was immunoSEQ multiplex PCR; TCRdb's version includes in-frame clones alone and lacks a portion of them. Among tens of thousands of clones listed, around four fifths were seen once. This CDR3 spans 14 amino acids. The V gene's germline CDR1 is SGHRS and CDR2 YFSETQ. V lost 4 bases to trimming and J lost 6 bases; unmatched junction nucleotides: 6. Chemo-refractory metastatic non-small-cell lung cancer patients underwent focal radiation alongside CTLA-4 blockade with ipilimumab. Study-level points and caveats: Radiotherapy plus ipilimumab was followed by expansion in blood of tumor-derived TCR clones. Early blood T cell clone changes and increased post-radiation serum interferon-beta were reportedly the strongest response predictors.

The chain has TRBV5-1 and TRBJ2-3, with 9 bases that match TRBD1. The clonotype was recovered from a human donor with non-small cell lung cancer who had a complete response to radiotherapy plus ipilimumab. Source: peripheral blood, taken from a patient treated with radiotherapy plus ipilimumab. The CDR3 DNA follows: TGCGCCAGCAGCCGGGACAGGGAGGGCGATACGCAGTATTTT. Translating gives CASSRDREGDTQYF.